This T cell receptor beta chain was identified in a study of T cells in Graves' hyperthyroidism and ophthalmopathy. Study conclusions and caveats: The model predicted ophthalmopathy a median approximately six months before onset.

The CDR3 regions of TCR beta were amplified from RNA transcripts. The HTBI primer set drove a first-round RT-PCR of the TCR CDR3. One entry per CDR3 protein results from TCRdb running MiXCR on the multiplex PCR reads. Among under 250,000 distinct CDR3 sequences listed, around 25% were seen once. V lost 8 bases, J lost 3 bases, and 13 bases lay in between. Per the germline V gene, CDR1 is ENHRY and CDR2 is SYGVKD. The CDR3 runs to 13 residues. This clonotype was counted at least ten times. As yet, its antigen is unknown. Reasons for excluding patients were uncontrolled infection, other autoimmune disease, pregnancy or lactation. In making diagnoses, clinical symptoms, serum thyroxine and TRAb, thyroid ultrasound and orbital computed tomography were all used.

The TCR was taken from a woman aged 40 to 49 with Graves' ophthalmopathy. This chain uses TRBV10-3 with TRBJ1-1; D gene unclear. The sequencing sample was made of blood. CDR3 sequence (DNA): TGTGCCATCGGGAGGACCGCGGACACTGAAGCTTTCTTT. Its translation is CAIGRTADTEAFF.